Each of the 9 T cell receptor beta chains below was sequenced from the same sample in a study of T cell repertoires in cytomegalovirus infection. TCRdb passed the reads through MiXCR, listing each CDR3 protein once. The data contain approximately 910,000 distinct CDR3 sequences, around 30% of them seen just once; the ten biggest clones take up around an eighth. No antigen has been assigned to these receptors. Material: cultured CD8+ T cells from PBMCs, obtained from culture after CMV antigen stimulation. These receptors were obtained from a human donor in good health (CMV status not recorded). Some clones in this sample may be carry-over from other donors' samples.

The genes are TRBV6-1 and TRBJ2-3; tentative D call: TRBD2 (5 bases). V was shortened by 8 bases and J by 0 bases, with 21 bases between the two germline ends. This CDR3 has 17 residues. The germline V gene has CDR1 MNHNS and CDR2 SASEGT. The CDR3 region is CASPRRRKPTSTDTQYF. Here the CDR3 DNA reads TGTGCCAGCCCACGAAGGAGGAAGCCTACTAGCACAGATACGCAGTATTTT.

This clonotype was detected a few times. The J gene is TRBJ2-1, the V gene TRBV5-1, with D perhaps being TRBD1 or TRBD2 (5 bases each). Per germline, CDR1 SGHRS and CDR2 YFSETQ. Trimming stripped 0 bases from V and 7 bases from J, with 20 bases between. The CDR3 is made up of 17 amino acids. CDR3 region: CASSLVQIQGVWNEQFF. The CDR3 coding sequence is TGCGCCAGCAGCTTGGTTCAGATCCAGGGAGTCTGGAATGAGCAGTTCTTC.

The chain uses TRBV28 and TRBJ1-4, with D possibly being TRBD1 (5 bases). In germline, CDR1 is MDHEN, CDR2 SYDVKM. Between the trimmed V and J ends, which lost 6 bases and 3 bases, there was a span of 14 bases. This CDR3 contains 15 residues. The CDR3 nucleotides read TGTGCCAGCAGGCCCAGGGTGGAGGCTAATGAAAAACTGTTTTTT. Translation: CASRPRVEANEKLFF.

The chain uses TRBV4-1 and TRBJ2-7, with 10 bases that match TRBD2. The CDR3 contains 16 residues. Trimming at V came to 1 base and at J to 2 bases, leaving 5 bases not matched to a gene. Germline CDR1 MGHRA, CDR2 YSYEKL. The CDR3 loop reads CASSQGLAGAAYEQYF. The CDR3 nucleotides are TGCGCCAGCAGCCAAGGCCTAGCGGGGGCCGCCTACGAGCAGTACTTC.

This clonotype was found a few times. CDR3: CASSVSSTGDGPYEQYF. CDR3 nucleotide sequence: TGTGCCAGCAGTGTCTCGTCGACAGGGGACGGACCTTACGAGCAGTACTTC. The chain is built from TRBV6-1 and TRBJ2-7; 8 bases are a match to TRBD1. This CDR3 contains 17 residues. The trim removed 4 bases at V and 4 bases at J, leaving 15 bases unmatched. From germline, CDR1 is MNHNS and CDR2 SASEGT.

Ten or more counts support this clonotype. The rearrangement uses TRBV6-1 and TRBJ2-5; D is perhaps TRBD2 (5 bases). The CDR3 extends over 12 amino acids. V was trimmed by 6 bases and J by 5 bases, leaving 10 bases between them. The germline V gene has CDR1 MNHNS and CDR2 SASEGT. The CDR3 spells CASSELGETQYF. CDR3 sequence (DNA): TGTGCCAGCAGCGAACTAGGGGAGACCCAGTACTTC.

This clonotype was counted once. The chain recombines TRBV23-1 with TRBJ2-5; D is perhaps TRBD1 (6 bases). TRBV23-1 is given ORF status, its function remaining uncertain. V dropped 4 bases and J dropped 0 bases, with 12 bases sitting between them. The CDR3 is 15 amino acids. Here the CDR3 reads CASSPDRTYQETQYF. The DNA for the CDR3 is TGCGCCAGCAGTCCCGACAGGACGTACCAAGAGACCCAGTACTTC.

The chain links TRBV6-6 to TRBJ2-1; the match to TRBD2 covers 9 bases. The CDR3 spans 15 residues. The V gene's germline CDR1 is MNHNY and CDR2 SVGAGI (reference sequence). The J segment lost 4 bases and the V segment lost 2 bases, leaving 3 bases of the junction unmatched. The CDR3 region is CASSYGRGGYNEQFF. CDR3 nucleotide sequence: TGTGCCAGCAGTTACGGGCGGGGGGGTTACAATGAGCAGTTCTTC.

The chain employs TRBV12-3 or TRBV12-4 and TRBJ2-1, with TRBD2 identical over 11 bases. The CDR3 has 12 residues. V gave up 6 bases and J gave up 10 bases; unmatched junction bases: 2. CDR3 sequence: CASSIAGGEQFF. The CDR3 DNA reads as TGTGCCAGCAGCATAGCGGGGGGGGAGCAGTTCTTC.